The 20 T cell receptor beta chains listed next were all sequenced from one sample in a study of blood T cell repertoires in COVID-19. Assay used: immunoSEQ multiplex PCR; TCRdb lists only in-frame clones, some missing. Here the sample spans 200,000 to 300,000 clones, 70% to 90% being singletons. The sequenced sample was PBMCs or T cells enriched from blood (not recorded which). These receptors originate from a woman aged 35 to 49 with acute COVID-19.

J is TRBJ2-5 and V is TRBV10-1, with 14 nucleotides matching TRBD2. Germline lookup yields CDR1 WNHNN and CDR2 SYGVQD (reference sequence). The CDR3 extends over 15 amino acids. J lost 3 bases, V lost 6 bases, and 3 bases had no gene match. The chain's CDR3 is CASSSGLAGEETQYF. The CDR3 region has the DNA TGCGCCAGCAGCTCGGGACTAGCGGGAGAAGAGACCCAGTACTTC.

The chain employs TRBV7-6 and TRBJ2-3; no clear D. This CDR3 has 13 residues. Germline values: CDR1 SGHVS, CDR2 FNYEAQ. Trimming cost V 2 bases and J 6 bases, with 9 bases left between them. The CDR3 bases are TGTGCCAGCAGCTTATCCGAGTCCGATACGCAGTATTTT. It codes for CASSLSESDTQYF.

The V call is TRBV24-1, the J call TRBJ1-6, with D perhaps matching TRBD1 (6 bases). The V gene lost 5 bases and the J gene lost 6 bases, with 16 bases spanning the gap. The CDR3 loop spans 16 amino acids. CDR1 is KGHDR, CDR2 SFDVKD, per germline. The DNA for the CDR3 is TGTGCCACCAGTGCGACGACAGGCTTGCGTAATTCACCCCTCCACTTT. Translated: CATSATTGLRNSPLHF.

In DNA, the CDR3 is TGTGCCAGCTCATCAACTAGTTCCGGGGAGCTGTTTTTT. Encoded protein: CASSSTSSGELFF. This chain uses TRBV18 with TRBJ2-2, with D possibly matching TRBD2 (5 bases). Per the germline V gene, CDR1 is KGHSH and CDR2 is LQKENI. The CDR3 totals 13 residues. V was trimmed by 5 bases and J by 6 bases, leaving 10 bases between them.

This chain links TRBV6-5 with TRBJ1-2; D possibly corresponds to TRBD1 (6 bases). Trimming removed 9 bases at V and 4 bases at J, with 9 bases between. Germline CDR1 reads MNHEY; CDR2 reads SVGAGI. This CDR3 is 11 amino acids long. The CDR3, as DNA: TGTGCCAGTACACAGGGCTATGGCTACACCTTC. Its translation: CASTQGYGYTF.

The chain recombines TRBV3-1 (or the pseudogene TRBV3-2) with TRBJ1-3, with 7 bases that match TRBD1. The CDR3 is made up of 15 amino acids. Germline-derived CDR1 and CDR2 are LGHDT and YNNKEL (reference sequence). V trimming: 2 bases; J trimming: 1 base; junction bases outside the gene matches: 2. The CDR3 protein is CASSQTGESGNTIYF. The CDR3 DNA is TGTGCCAGCAGCCAAACAGGGGAGTCTGGAAACACCATATATTTT.

The chain couples TRBV4-2 to TRBJ2-7, with 7 bases fitting TRBD2. The CDR3 is made up of 16 amino acids. Germline lookup yields CDR1 LGHNA and CDR2 YNFKEQ. Trimming at V came to 5 bases and at J to 7 bases, leaving 17 bases not matched to a gene. The CDR3 bases are TGTGCCAGCAGCACCGAATTAGGTCTAGCGGTCTCTGAGCAGTACTTC. Translation: CASSTELGLAVSEQYF.

The V and J genes are TRBV2 and TRBJ1-4; 9 bases fit TRBD1. The CDR3 is 15 residues long. Trimming cost V 3 bases and J 4 bases; bases outside gene matches: 3. Germline V gene sequence: CDR1 SNHLY, CDR2 FYNNEI. The CDR3 protein is CASSDLGQGNEKLFF. CDR3 in DNA: TGTGCCAGCAGTGATTTGGGACAGGGTAATGAAAAACTGTTTTTT.

This clone is a singleton in its sample. V and J are TRBV15 and TRBJ1-3, with TRBD1 matching over 7 bases. The J segment lost 0 bases and the V segment lost 5 bases, leaving 10 bases of the junction unmatched. CDR3 size: 17 residues. Germline V gene data show CDR1 as LNHNV and CDR2 as YYDKDF (reference sequence). The CDR3 reads CATSSHPGTDSGNTIYF. The CDR3 region has the DNA TGTGCCACCAGCTCTCACCCCGGGACAGACTCTGGAAACACCATATATTTT.

The V and J genes are TRBV3-1 (or the pseudogene TRBV3-2) and TRBJ1-5; D remains ambiguous. CDR3 size: 14 residues. The V and J ends lost 0 bases and 4 bases respectively, with 7 bases between them. The V gene's germline CDR1 is LGHDT and CDR2 YNNKEL (reference sequence). CDR3 DNA sequence: TGTGCCAGCAGCCAAGAACAGATGAATCAGCCCCAGCATTTT. Protein product: CASSQEQMNQPQHF.

The V call is TRBV16, the J call TRBJ2-5, with D unresolved. The germline CDR1 and CDR2 sequences are KGHSY and FQNENV. V lost 3 bases to trimming and J lost 1 base, with 9 bases between them. CDR3 length equals 14 residues. The CDR3 DNA reads TGTGCCAGCAGCCACTTGGCTGGCCAAGAGACCCAGTACTTC. Amino acid sequence: CASSHLAGQETQYF. Supplemented by reference TRBV16 and TRBJ2-5, the full variable domain reads GEEVAQTPKHLVRGEGQKAKLYCAPIKGHSYVFWYQQVLKNEFKFLISFQNENVFDETGMPKERFSAKCLPNSPCSLEIQATKLEDSAVYFCASSHLAGQETQYFGPGTRLLVL.

This clone was found a few times. The rearrangement links TRBV19 to TRBJ1-1; 8 positions agree with TRBD1. The trim removed 3 bases at V and 3 bases at J, leaving 6 bases unmatched. CDR1 and CDR2 from the germline V gene are LNHDA and SQIVND (reference sequence). The CDR3 is 15 residues long. The DNA of the CDR3 is TGTGCCAGTAGTATCCAGGGGGCAGGAGACACTGAAGCTTTCTTT. Amino acid sequence: CASSIQGAGDTEAFF.

The chain employs TRBV19 and TRBJ2-3; D ambiguous. Trimming removed 5 bases at V and 3 bases at J, with 6 bases between. This CDR3 is built from 12 residues. Per germline, CDR1 LNHDA and CDR2 SQIVND (reference sequence). The DNA for the CDR3 is TGTGCCAGTAGTGCCCTAACAGATACGCAGTATTTT. It translates to CASSALTDTQYF.

This rearrangement joins TRBV12-3 or TRBV12-4 to TRBJ1-2; 8 bases match TRBD1. V shed 5 bases, J shed 7 bases, and the junction held 6 bases outside the gene matches. The length of the CDR3 is 13 residues. Here the CDR3 DNA reads TGTGCCAGCAGTCGGGACAGGAAAAGTGGCTACACCTTC. It yields the protein CASSRDRKSGYTF.

The chain carries TRBV25-1 and TRBJ1-2, with TRBD1 as a possible D gene (6 bases). The V end was cut by 2 bases, the J end by 8 bases, with 18 bases between. In germline, CDR1 is MGHDK, CDR2 SYGVNS. The CDR3 runs 15 residues. The CDR3, as DNA: TGTGCCAGCAGTGAAATCGGGACATACCTTCGAGGCTACACCTTC. This codes for CASSEIGTYLRGYTF.

This chain joins TRBV29-1 and TRBJ1-2, with 10 bases aligning to TRBD1. The length of the CDR3 is 14 residues. V lost 5 bases, J lost 6 bases, and 9 bases stayed unmatched. Germline loops: CDR1 SQVTM, CDR2 ANQGSEA. CDR3 region: CSVWTGGDGHGYTF. Written as DNA, the CDR3 is TGCAGCGTTTGGACAGGGGGGGATGGTCATGGCTACACCTTC.

CDR3 coding DNA: TGTGCCAGCAGTTCCCTTTGGGGCCGGGAGCTGTTTTTT. It codes for CASSSLWGRELFF. The rearrangement uses TRBV6-5 and TRBJ2-2; a possible D gene is TRBD1 (5 bases). This CDR3 spans 13 amino acids. The germline gives CDR1 MNHEY, CDR2 SVGAGI. V was pared by 4 bases and J by 9 bases, with 12 bases between.

This clone showed up just a few times. V is TRBV5-4 and J is TRBJ2-1; the D gene is possibly TRBD1 (6 bases). Deletions cut 5 bases from V and 5 bases from J, with 11 bases between. The CDR3 is 13 residues long. The V gene's germline CDR1 is SGHNT and CDR2 YYREEE (reference sequence). The CDR3 coding sequence is TGTGCCAGCAGAACCGGGACAAACAATGAGCAGTTCTTC. Its protein is CASRTGTNNEQFF.

The CDR3, as DNA: TGTGCCAGCAGTGTGACTAGCGGGAGAAGCACAGATACGCAGTATTTT. Residues: CASSVTSGRSTDTQYF. J is TRBJ2-3 and V is TRBV6-1, with 12 bases lining up with TRBD2. After removal of 4 bases from V and 0 bases from J, the junction contained 2 bases not matched to a gene. Looked up from germline, CDR1 is MNHNS and CDR2 is SASEGT. The CDR3 runs to 16 residues.

This clone was counted between two and nine times. The V gene is TRBV10-3, the J gene TRBJ2-1, with TRBD2 as a possible D gene (7 bases). The length of the CDR3 is 14 residues. Between the trimmed V and J ends, which lost 2 bases and 4 bases, there was a span of 9 bases. Germline assignment: CDR1 ENHRY and CDR2 SYGVKD. The CDR3 here is CAISEEGGYNEQFF. Written as DNA, the CDR3 is TGTGCCATCAGTGAGGAGGGGGGGTACAATGAGCAGTTCTTC.